The 10 T cell receptor beta chains given below trace back to one sample, sequenced in a study of blood T cell repertoires in COVID-19. The assay was immunoSEQ multiplex PCR, and TCRdb's table has in-frame clones only and misses some. This sample has 53,000 or so clones, with about three quarters found just once. Sequenced: peripheral blood. These receptors originate from a man aged 50-59 years with active or convalescent COVID-19.

The chain uses TRBV7-9 and TRBJ1-5; 10 positions match TRBD1. This CDR3 comprises 16 residues. V trimming: 5 bases; J trimming: 3 bases; junction bases outside the gene matches: 7. Germline CDR1 SEHNR, CDR2 FQNEAQ (reference sequence). CDR3 sequence (DNA): TGTGCCAGCAGCCCCCAGGGACAGGGGAACAATCAGCCCCAGCATTTT. It yields the protein CASSPQGQGNNQPQHF.

CDR3 in DNA: TGTGCCAGCATCGGGACAGCCATGAACGAGCAGTACTTC. Protein sequence: CASIGTAMNEQYF. This rearrangement joins TRBV6-5 to TRBJ2-7, with TRBD1 matching over 7 bases. Germline V gene lookup returns CDR1 MNHEY and CDR2 SVGAGI. The CDR3 is 13 residues long. The V gene end was trimmed by 7 bases and the J gene end by 5 bases; junction bases not matched to a gene: 8.

By sample share, this clone is medium-sized (0.01 to 0.1%). The chain has TRBV7-9 and TRBJ1-6; TRBD1 might be the D (6 bases). Trimming removed 4 bases at V and 0 bases at J, with 10 bases between. Germline V CDR1 and CDR2: SEHNR, FQNEAQ (reference sequence). CDR3 length equals 16 residues. CDR3 DNA sequence: TGTGCCAGCAGCTCGGACAGTAGCTCCTATAATTCACCCCTCCACTTT. Protein sequence: CASSSDSSSYNSPLHF.

This clone has just one count. The rearrangement links TRBV3-1 (or the pseudogene TRBV3-2) to TRBJ2-2; possibly TRBD2 for D (7 bases). The CDR3 extends over 17 amino acids. V lost 1 base to trimming and J lost 3 bases, with 15 bases between them. Germline V CDR1 and CDR2: LGHDT, YNNKEL (reference sequence). CDR3 bases: TGTGCCAGCAGCCAAGTTGGAGGGGGGGCTTACACCGGGGAGCTGTTTTTT. This encodes CASSQVGGGAYTGELFF.

The chain carries TRBV7-2 and TRBJ2-3; D gene unclear. The CDR3 runs 13 residues. Germline V lookup: CDR1 SGHTA, CDR2 FQGNSA. Trimming cost V 1 base and J 5 bases, with 7 bases left between them. The CDR3 spells CASSLDVGDTQYF. CDR3 sequence (DNA): TGTGCCAGCAGCTTAGACGTCGGAGATACGCAGTATTTT.

For this clone: Other DNA sequences in the sample encode the same CDR3. The rearrangement joins TRBV19 to TRBJ1-1; the D is unclear. The CDR3 is 13 residues long. V was pared by 1 base and J by 4 bases, with 7 bases between. Germline values: CDR1 LNHDA, CDR2 SQIVND (reference sequence). Here the CDR3 DNA reads TGTGCCAGTAGTATAGGAACAGCCACTGAAGCTTTCTTT. Translated, it gives CASSIGTATEAFF. The full variable domain, with the rest looked up from reference TRBV19 and TRBJ1-1, is DGGITQSPKYLFRKEGQNVTLSCEQNLNHDAMYWYRQDPGQGLRLIYYSQIVNDFQKGDIAEGYSVSREKKESFPLTVTSAQKNPTAFYLCASSIGTATEAFFGQGTRLTVV.

The V call is TRBV7-6, the J call TRBJ1-4; 7 bases match TRBD1. Germline V gene data show CDR1 as SGHVS and CDR2 as FNYEAQ. V lost 5 bases and J lost 8; bases outside the gene matches: 8. This CDR3 is built from 14 residues. CDR3 sequence reads: CASSQGQPVEKLFF. The CDR3 DNA is TGTGCCAGCAGCCAGGGACAGCCCGTGGAAAAACTGTTTTTT.

The chain joins TRBV19 to TRBJ1-1, with 9 nucleotides matching TRBD1. This CDR3 is built from 14 residues. In germline, CDR1 is LNHDA, CDR2 SQIVND (reference sequence). V lost 6 bases and J lost 4; bases outside the gene matches: 6. CDR3 DNA: TGTGCCAGTAGCTCGGGACAGGGAATCACTGAAGCTTTCTTT. Amino acids: CASSSGQGITEAFF.

The chain uses TRBV2 and TRBJ1-6, with a tentative D call TRBD1 (6 bases). CDR3 length: 15 residues. Germline loops: CDR1 SNHLY, CDR2 FYNNEI. V was clipped by 1 base and J by 7 bases, with 11 bases between them. The CDR3 loop reads CASSEEGGWNSPLHF. For the CDR3, the DNA is TGTGCCAGCAGTGAAGAGGGGGGGTGGAATTCACCCCTCCACTTT.

This sequence joins TRBV9 and TRBJ1-2, with a tentative D call TRBD1 (5 bases). There are 12 residues in the CDR3. Trimming cost V 2 bases and J 8 bases, with 10 bases left between them. Germline V gene lookup returns CDR1 SGDLS and CDR2 YYNGEE. CDR3 nucleotides: TGTGCCAGCAGCGTGCAGGGCCGCGGCTACACCTTC. Translating gives CASSVQGRGYTF.